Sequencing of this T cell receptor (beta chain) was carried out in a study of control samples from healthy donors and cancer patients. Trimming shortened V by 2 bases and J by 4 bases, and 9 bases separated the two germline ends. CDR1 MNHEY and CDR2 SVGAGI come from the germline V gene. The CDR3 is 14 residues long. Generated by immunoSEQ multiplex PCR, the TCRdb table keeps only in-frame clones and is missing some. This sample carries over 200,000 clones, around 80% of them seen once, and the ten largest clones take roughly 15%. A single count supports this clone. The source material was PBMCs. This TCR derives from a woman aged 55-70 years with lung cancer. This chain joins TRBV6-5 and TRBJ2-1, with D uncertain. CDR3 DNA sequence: TGTGCCAGCAGTTACGGGCGTCGGTACAATGAGCAGTTCTTC. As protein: CASSYGRRYNEQFF.